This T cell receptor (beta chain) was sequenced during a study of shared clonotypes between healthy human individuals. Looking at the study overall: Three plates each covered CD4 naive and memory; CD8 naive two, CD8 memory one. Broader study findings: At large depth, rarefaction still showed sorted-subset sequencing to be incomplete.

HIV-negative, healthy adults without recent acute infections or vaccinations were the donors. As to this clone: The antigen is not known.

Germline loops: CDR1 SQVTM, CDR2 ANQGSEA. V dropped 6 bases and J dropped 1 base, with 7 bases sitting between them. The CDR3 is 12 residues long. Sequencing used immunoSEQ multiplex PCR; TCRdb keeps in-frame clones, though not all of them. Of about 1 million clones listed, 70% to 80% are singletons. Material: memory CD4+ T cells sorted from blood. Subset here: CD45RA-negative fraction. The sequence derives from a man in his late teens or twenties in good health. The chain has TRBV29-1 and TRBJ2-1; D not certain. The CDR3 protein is CSVGRSYNEQFF. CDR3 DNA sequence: TGCAGCGTCGGCAGGTCCTACAATGAGCAGTTCTTC.